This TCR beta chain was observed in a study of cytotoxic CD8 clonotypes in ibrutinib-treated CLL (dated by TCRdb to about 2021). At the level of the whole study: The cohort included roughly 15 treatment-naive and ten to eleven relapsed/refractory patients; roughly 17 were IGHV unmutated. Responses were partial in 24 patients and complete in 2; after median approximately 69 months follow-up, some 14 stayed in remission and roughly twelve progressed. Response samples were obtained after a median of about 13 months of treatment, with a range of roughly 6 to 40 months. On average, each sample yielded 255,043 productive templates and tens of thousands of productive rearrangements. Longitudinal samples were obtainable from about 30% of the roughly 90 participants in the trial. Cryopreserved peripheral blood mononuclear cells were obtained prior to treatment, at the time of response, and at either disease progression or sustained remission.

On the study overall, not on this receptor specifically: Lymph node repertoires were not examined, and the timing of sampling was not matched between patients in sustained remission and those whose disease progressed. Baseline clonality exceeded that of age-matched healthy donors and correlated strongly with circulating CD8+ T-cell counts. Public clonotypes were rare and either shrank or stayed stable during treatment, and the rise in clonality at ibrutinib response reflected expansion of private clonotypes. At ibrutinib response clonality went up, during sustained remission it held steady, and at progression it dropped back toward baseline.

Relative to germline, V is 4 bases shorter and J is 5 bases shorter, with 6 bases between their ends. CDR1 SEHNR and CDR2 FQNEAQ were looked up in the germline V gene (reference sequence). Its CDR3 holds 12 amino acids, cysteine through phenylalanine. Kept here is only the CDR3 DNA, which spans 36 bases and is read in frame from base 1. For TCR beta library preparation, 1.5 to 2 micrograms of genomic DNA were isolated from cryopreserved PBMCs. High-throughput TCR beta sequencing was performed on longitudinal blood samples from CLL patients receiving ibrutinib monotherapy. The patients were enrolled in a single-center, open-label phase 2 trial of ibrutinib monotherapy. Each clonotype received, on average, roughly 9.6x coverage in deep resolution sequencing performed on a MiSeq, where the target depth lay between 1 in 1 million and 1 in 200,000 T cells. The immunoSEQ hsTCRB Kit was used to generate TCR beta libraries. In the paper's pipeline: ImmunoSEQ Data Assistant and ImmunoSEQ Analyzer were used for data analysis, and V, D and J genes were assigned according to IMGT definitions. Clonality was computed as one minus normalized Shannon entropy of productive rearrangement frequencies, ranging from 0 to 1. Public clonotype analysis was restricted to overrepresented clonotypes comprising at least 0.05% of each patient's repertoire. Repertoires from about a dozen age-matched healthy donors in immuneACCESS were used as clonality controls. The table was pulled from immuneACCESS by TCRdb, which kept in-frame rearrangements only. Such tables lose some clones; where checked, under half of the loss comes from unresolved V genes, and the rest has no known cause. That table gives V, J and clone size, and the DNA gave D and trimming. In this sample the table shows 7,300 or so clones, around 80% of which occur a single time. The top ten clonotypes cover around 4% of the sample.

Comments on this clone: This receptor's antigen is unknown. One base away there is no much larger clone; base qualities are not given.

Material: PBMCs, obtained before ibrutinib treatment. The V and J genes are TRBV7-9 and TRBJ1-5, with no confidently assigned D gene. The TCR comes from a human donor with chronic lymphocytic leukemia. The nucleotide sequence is TGTGCCAGCAGCTCCTCAGATCAGCCCCAGCATTTT. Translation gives CASSSSDQPQHF.